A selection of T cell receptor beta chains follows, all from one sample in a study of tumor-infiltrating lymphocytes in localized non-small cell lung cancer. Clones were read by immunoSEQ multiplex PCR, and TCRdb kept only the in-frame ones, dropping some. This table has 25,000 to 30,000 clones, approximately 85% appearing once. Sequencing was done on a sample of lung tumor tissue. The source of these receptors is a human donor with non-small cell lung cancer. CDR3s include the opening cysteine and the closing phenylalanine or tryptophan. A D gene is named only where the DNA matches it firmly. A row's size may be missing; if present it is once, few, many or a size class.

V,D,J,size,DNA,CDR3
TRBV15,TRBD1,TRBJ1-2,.,TGTGCCACCAGCATACAGGGGCCTAACTATGGCTACACCTTC,CATSIQGPNYGYTF
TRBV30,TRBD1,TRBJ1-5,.,TGTGCCTGGAGCAACACAGGGGGCAGTCAGCCCCAGCATTTT,CAWSNTGGSQPQHF
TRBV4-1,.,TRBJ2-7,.,TGCGCCAGCAGCCAAGAGTACGGGAGCTCCTACGAGCAGTACTTC,CASSQEYGSSYEQYF
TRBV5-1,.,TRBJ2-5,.,TGCGCCAGCAGTACAGAGGGACAAGAGACCCAGTACTTC,CASSTEGQETQYF
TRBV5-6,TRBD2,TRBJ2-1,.,TGTGCCAGCAGCTTGGGGGGACTAGCGGGGGTGAATGAGCAGTTCTTC,CASSLGGLAGVNEQFF
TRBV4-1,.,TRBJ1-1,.,TGCGCCAGCAGCCACGACAGCACCATGAACACTGAAGCTTTCTTT,CASSHDSTMNTEAFF
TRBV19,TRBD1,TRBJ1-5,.,TGTGCCAGTAGTGTGGACAGGGGTAGCAATCAGCCCCAGCATTTT,CASSVDRGSNQPQHF
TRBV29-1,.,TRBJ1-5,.,TGCAGCGTTGACTTCGGGGGGGATAGCAATCAGCCCCAGCATTTT,CSVDFGGDSNQPQHF
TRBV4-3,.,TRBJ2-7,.,TGCGCCAGCAGCGTCGACCCAGGGCCCTACGAGCAGTACTTC,CASSVDPGPYEQYF
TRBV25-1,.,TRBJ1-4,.,TGTGCCAGCAGTGAGTGGAGATTAAAGGGGGAAAAACTGTTTTTT,CASSEWRLKGEKLFF
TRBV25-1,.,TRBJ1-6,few,TGTGCCAGCAGTGACTACTATAATTCACCCCTCCACTTT,CASSDYYNSPLHF
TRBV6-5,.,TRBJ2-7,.,TGTGCCAGCAGTAACAGACAGGAGCAGTACTTC,CASSNRQEQYF
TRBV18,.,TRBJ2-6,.,TGTGCCAGCTCACCTGAGTCCTCTGGGGCCAACGTCCTGACTTTC,CASSPESSGANVLTF
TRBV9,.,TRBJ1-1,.,TGTGCCAGCAGCGTAGCCCAACTTTCTACTGAAGCTTTCTTT,CASSVAQLSTEAFF
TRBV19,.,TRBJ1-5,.,TGTGCCAGTAGTATCCCAGGGAAGAATCAGCCCCAGCATTTT,CASSIPGKNQPQHF
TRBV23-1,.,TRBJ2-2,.,TGCGCCAGCAGTCAACCCCCTGGCGGGCGGTTCGTGTCCGGGGAGCTGTTTTTT,CASSQPPGGRFVSGELFF
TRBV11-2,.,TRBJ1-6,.,TGTGCCAGCGCCGACAGGCCGGGAGGGAATTCACCCCTCCACTTT,CASADRPGGNSPLHF
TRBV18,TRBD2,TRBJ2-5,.,TGTGCCAGCTCACCGAGAGCGGGAACCCAAGAGACCCAGTACTTC,CASSPRAGTQETQYF
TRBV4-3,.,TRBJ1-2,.,TGCGCCAGCAGCCAAGGACGGGGGGATCCCGTATATGGCTACACCTTC,CASSQGRGDPVYGYTF
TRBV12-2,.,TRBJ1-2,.,TGTGCTGGGCAGGGGGGGACCTATGGCTACACCTTC,CAGQGGTYGYTF
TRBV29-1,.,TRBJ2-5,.,TGCAGCGCCCTAGTCCCGGGGGCAGGTGAGACCCAGTACTTC,CSALVPGAGETQYF
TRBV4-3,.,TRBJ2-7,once,TGCGCCAGCAGCCAAGATCAAGGACCCTACGAGCAGTACTTC,CASSQDQGPYEQYF
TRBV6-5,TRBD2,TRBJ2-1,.,TGTGCCAGCAGTTGGGGGGGACTCATAGCCCCGAATGAGCAGTTCTTC,CASSWGGLIAPNEQFF
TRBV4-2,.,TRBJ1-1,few,TGTGCCAGCAGCCAAGGAGGAGGGAACACTGAAGCTTTCTTT,CASSQGGGNTEAFF
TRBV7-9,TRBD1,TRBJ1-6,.,TGTGCCAGCAGCCTCGGACAGGGGTATAATTCACCCCTCCACTTT,CASSLGQGYNSPLHF
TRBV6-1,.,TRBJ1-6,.,TGTGCCACCCCCGAGACCTTGGGATCACCCCTCCACTTT,CATPETLGSPLHF
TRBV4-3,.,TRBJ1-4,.,TGCGCCAGCAGCCAAGATAGATCAGGGGTTGAAAAACTGTTTTTT,CASSQDRSGVEKLFF
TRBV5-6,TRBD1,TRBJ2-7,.,TGTGCCAGCAGCAGGGACAGGGGGTTCGAGCAGTACTTC,CASSRDRGFEQYF
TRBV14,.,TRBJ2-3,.,TGTGCCAGCAGCCGTCGGACGGGGATCACAGATACGCAGTATTTT,CASSRRTGITDTQYF
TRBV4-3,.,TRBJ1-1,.,TGCGCCAGCAGCCAAGAACCCAACAGGGTGAACACTGAAGCTTTCTTT,CASSQEPNRVNTEAFF
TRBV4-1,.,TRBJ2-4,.,TGCGCCAGCAGCCAAGAGGTACCCGGCATTCAGTACTTC,CASSQEVPGIQYF
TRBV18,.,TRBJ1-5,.,TGTGCCAGCTCACCTCCAAACCCGGGGGGAAGCAATCAGCCCCAGCATTTT,CASSPPNPGGSNQPQHF
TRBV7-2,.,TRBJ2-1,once,TGTGCCAGCATTCTGACGGGGGTGAGCTCCTACAATGAGCAGTTCTTC,CASILTGVSSYNEQFF
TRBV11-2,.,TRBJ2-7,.,TGTGCCAGCAGCCTCTCTAACCGCTACGAGCAGTACTTC,CASSLSNRYEQYF
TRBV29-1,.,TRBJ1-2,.,TGCAGCGTTCTCCAAAGCAGGGCGCGGGGCTACACCTTC,CSVLQSRARGYTF